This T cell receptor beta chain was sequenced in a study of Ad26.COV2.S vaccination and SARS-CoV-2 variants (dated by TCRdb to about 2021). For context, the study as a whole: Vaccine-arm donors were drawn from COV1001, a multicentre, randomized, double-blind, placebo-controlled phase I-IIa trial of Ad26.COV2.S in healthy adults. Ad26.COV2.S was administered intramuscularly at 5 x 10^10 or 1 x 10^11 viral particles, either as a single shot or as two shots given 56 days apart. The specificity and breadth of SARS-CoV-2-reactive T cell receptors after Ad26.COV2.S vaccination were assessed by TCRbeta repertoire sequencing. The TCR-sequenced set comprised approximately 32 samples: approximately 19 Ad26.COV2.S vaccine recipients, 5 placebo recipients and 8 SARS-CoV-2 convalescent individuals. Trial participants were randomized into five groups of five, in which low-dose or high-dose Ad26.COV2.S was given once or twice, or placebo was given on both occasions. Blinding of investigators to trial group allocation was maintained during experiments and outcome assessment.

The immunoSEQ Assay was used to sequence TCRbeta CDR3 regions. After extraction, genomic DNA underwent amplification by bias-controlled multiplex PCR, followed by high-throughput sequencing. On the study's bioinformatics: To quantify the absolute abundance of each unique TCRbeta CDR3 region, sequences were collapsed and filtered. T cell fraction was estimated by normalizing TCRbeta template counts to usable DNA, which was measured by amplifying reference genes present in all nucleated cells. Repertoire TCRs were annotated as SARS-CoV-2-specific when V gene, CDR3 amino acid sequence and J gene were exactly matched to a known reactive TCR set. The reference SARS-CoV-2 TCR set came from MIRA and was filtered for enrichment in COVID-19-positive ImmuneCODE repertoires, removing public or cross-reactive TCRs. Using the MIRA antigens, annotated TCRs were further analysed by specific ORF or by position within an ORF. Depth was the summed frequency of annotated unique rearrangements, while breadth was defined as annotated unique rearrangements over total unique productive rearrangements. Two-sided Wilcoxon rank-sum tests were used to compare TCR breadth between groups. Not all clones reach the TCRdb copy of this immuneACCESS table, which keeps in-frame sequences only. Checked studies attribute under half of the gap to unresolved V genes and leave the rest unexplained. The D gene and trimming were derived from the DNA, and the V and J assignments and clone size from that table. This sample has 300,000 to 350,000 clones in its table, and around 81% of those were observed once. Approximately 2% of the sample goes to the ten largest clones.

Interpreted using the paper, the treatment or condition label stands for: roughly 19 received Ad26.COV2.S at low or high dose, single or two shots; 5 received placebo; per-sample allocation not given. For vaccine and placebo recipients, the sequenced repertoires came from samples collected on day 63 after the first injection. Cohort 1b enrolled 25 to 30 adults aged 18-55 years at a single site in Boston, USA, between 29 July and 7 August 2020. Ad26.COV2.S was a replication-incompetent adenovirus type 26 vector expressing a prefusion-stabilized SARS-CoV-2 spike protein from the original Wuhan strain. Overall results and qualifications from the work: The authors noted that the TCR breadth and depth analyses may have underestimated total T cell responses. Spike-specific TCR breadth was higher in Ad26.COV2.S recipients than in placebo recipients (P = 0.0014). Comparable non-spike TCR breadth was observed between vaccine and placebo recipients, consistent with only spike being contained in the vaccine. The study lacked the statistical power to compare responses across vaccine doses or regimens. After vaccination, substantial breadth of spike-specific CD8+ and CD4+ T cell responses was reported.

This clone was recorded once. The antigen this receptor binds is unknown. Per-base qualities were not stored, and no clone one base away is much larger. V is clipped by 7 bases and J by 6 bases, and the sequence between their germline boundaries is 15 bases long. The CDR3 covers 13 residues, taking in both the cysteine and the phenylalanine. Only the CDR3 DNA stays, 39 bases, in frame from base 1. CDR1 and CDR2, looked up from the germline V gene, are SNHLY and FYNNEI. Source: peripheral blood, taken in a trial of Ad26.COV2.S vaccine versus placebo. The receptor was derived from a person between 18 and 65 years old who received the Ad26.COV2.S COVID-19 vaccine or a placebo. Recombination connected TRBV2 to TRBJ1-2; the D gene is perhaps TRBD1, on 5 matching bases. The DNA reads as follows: TGTGCCAGCAATTATGTAGGGGTGGATGGCTACACCTTC. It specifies CASNYVGVDGYTF.